This T cell receptor beta chain was identified during a study of cytomegalovirus exposure and HLA in healthy donors. To note about this clone: Its antigen is not identified.

From the roughly 120-subject validation cohort, which was separate from the roughly 670-subject first cohort, the donors were drawn. Sequencing was performed with immunoSEQ multiplex PCR; in TCRdb, only in-frame clones are kept and a portion is missing. The sample records more than 130,000 clones, 70% to 90% being singletons. Study-wide points: Reports indicated that the classifier achieved high specificity and sensitivity in diagnosing cytomegalovirus status. The authors enumerated over 150 TCR beta chains as linked to cytomegalovirus.

V shed 6 bases and J shed 7 bases, with 16 bases lying between them. The CDR3 has 14 amino acids. Per germline, CDR1 SGHRS and CDR2 YFSETQ. Specimen: PBMCs. This TCR was sampled from a woman younger than 30 in good health and CMV-seropositive. The chain employs TRBV5-1 and TRBJ1-4, with a tentative D call TRBD1 (5 bases). The CDR3: CASTLGGYSEKLFF. CDR3 DNA: TGCGCCAGCACCCTGGGGGGGTACAGTGAAAAACTGTTTTTT.